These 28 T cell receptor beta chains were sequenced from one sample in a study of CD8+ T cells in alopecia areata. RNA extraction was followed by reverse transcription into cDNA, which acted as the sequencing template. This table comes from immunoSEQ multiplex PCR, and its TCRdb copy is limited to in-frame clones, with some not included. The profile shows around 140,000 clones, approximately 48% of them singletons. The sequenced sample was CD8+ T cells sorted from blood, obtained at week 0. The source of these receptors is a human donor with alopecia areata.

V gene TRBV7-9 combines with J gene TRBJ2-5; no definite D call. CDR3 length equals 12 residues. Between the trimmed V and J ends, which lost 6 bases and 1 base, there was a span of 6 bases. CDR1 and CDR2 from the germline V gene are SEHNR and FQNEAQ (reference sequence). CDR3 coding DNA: TGTGCCAGCAGAGGGTCCCAAGAGACCCAGTACTTC. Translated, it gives CASRGSQETQYF. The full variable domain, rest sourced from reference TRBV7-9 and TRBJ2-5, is DTGVSQNPRHKITKRGQNVTFRCDPISEHNRLYWYRQTLGQGPEFLTYFQNEAQLEKSRLLSDRFSAERPKGSFSTLEIQRTEQGDSAMYLCASRGSQETQYFGPGTRLLVL.

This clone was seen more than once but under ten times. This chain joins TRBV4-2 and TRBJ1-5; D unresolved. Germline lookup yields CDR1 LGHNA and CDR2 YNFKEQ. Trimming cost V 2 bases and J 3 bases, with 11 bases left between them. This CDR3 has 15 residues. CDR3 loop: CASSQLGQHNQPQHF. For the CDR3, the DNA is TGTGCCAGCAGCCAATTGGGCCAGCACAATCAGCCCCAGCATTTT.

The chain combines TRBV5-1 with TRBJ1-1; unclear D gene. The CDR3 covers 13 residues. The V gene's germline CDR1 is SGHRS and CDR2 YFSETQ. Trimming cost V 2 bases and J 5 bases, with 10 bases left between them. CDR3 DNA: TGCGCCAGCAGCTTTGGGAGCGGGACTGAAGCTTTCTTT. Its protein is CASSFGSGTEAFF.

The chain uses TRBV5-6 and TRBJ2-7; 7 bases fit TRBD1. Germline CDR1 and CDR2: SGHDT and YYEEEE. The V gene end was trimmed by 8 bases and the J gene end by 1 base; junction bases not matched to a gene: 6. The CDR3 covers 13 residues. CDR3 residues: CASTTGDSYEQYF. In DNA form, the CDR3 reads TGTGCCAGTACCACAGGGGATTCCTACGAGCAGTACTTC.

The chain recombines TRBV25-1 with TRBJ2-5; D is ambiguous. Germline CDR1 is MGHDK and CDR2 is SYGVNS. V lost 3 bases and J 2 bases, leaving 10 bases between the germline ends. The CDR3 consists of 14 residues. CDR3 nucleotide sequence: TGTGCCAGCAGTGATCTAGTACAGCAAGAGACCCAGTACTTC. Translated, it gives CASSDLVQQETQYF.

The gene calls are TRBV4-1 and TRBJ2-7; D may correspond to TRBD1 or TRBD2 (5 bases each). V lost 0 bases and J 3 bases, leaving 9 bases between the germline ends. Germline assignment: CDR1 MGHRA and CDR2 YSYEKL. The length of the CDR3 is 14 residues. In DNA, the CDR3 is TGCGCCAGCAGCCAAGACAGGGAGTTCTACGAGCAGTACTTC. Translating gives CASSQDREFYEQYF.

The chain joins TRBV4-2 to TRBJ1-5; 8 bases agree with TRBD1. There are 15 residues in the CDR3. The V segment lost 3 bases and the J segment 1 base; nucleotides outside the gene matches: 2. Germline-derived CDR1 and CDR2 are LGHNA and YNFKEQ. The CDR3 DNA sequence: TGTGCCAGCAGCCAGGACAGGGCCAGCAATCAGCCCCAGCATTTT. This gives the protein CASSQDRASNQPQHF.

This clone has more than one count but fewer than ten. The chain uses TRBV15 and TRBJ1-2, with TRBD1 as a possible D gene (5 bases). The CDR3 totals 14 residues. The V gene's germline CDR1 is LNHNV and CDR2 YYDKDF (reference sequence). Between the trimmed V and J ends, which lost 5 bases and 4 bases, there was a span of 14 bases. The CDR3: CATSPDRGPYGYTF. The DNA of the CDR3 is TGTGCCACCAGCCCGGACCGGGGCCCCTATGGCTACACCTTC. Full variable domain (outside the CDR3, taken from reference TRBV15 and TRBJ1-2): DAMVIQNPRYQVTQFGKPVTLSCSQTLNHNVMYWYQQKSSQAPKLLFHYYDKDFNNEADTPDNFQSRRPNTSFCFLDIRSPGLGDTAMYLCATSPDRGPYGYTFGSGTRLTVV.

CDR3 nucleotide sequence: TGTGCCAGCAGCTCCACCAGGGACACCTACGTTTCACCCCTCCACTTT. It is translated as CASSSTRDTYVSPLHF. J is TRBJ1-6 and V is TRBV5-6, with a weak D call TRBD1 (6 bases). The CDR3 sequence is 16 residues long. Germline CDR1 SGHDT, CDR2 YYEEEE. Trimming removed 3 bases from V and 9 bases from J, with 19 bases in between.

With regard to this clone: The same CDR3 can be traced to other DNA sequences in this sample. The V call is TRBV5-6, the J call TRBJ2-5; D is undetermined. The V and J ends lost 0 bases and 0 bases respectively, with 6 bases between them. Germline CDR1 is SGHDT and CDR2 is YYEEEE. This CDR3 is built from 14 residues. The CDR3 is CASSLGDNQETQYF. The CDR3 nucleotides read TGTGCCAGCAGCTTGGGAGACAACCAAGAGACCCAGTACTTC.

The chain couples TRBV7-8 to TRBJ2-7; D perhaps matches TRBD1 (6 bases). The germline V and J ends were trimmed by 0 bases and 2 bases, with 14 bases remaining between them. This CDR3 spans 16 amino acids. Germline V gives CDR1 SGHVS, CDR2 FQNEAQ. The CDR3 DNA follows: TGTGCCAGCAGCTTAGCGGCTCAGGGACATCCCTACGAGCAGTACTTC. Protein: CASSLAAQGHPYEQYF.

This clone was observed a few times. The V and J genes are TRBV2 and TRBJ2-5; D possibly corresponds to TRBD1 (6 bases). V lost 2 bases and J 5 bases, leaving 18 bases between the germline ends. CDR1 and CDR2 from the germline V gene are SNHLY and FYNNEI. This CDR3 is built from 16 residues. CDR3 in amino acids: CASSELGTKAGETQYF. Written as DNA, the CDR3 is TGTGCCAGCAGTGAACTCGGGACAAAGGCCGGGGAGACCCAGTACTTC.

DNA for the CDR3: TGCGCCAGCAGCCAAGCATCTGGGTCTGGGGCCAACGTCCTGACTTTC. Its translation: CASSQASGSGANVLTF. This chain links TRBV4-3 with TRBJ2-6; D is unclear. V lost 1 base to trimming and J lost 1 base, with 8 bases between them. Germline CDR1 reads LGHNA; CDR2 reads YSLEER. The CDR3 extends over 16 amino acids.

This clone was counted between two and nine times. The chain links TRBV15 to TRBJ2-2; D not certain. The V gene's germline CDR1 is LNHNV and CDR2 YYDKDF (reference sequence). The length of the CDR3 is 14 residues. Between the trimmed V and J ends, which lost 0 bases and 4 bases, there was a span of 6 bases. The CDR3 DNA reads TGTGCCACCAGCAGAGATCGCAGCACCGGGGAGCTGTTTTTT. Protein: CATSRDRSTGELFF.

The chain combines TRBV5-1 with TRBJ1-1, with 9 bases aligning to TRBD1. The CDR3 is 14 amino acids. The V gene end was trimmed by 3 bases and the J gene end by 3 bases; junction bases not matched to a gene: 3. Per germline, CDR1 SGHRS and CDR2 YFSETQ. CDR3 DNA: TGCGCCAGCAGCTCGGACAGGGGCGACACTGAAGCTTTCTTT. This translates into CASSSDRGDTEAFF.

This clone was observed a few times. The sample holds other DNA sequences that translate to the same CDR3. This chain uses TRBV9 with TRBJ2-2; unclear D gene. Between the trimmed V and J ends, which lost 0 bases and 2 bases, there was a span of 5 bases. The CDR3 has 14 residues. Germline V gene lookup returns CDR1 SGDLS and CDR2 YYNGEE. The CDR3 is CASSVGGNTGELFF. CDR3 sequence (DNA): TGTGCCAGCAGCGTAGGGGGTAACACCGGGGAGCTGTTTTTT.

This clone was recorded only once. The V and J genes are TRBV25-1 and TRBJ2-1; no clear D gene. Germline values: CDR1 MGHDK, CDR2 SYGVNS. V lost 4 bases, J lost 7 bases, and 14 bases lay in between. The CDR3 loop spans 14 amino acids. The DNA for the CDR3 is TGTGCCAGCAGTGTGTCTGTAGTGGGGAATGAGCAGTTCTTC. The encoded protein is CASSVSVVGNEQFF.

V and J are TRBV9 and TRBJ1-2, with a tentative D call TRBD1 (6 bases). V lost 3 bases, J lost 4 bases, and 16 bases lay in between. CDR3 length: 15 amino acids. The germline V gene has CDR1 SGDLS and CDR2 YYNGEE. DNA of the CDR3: TGTGCCAGCAGCGACCCGGCAGGGGCGGGCTATGGCTACACCTTC. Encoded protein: CASSDPAGAGYGYTF.

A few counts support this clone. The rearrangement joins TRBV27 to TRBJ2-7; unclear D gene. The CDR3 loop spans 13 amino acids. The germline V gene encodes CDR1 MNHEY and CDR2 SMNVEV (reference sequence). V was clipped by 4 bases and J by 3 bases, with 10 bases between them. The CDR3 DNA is TGTGCCAGCAGTTCCACGGTGTACTACGAGCAGTACTTC. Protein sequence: CASSSTVYYEQYF.

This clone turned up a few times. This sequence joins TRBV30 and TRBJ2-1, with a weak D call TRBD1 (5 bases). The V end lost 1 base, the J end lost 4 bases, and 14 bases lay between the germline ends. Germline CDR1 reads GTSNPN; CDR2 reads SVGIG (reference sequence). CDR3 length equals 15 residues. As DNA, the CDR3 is TGTGCCTGGAGTGGGGCAGGGATCCAGTACAATGAGCAGTTCTTC. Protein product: CAWSGAGIQYNEQFF.

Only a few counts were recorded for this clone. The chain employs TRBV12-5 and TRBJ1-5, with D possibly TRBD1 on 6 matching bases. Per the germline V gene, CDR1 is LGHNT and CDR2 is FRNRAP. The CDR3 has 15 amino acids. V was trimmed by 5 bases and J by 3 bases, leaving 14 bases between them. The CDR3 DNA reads TGTGCTAGTGGTGAACTTACAGGGATCAATCAGCCCCAGCATTTT. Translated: CASGELTGINQPQHF.

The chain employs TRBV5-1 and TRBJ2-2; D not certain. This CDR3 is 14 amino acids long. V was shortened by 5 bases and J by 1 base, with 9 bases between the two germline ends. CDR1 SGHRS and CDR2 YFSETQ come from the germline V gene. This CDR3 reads CASRTRMNTGELFF. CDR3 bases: TGCGCCAGCAGAACTCGGATGAACACCGGGGAGCTGTTTTTT.

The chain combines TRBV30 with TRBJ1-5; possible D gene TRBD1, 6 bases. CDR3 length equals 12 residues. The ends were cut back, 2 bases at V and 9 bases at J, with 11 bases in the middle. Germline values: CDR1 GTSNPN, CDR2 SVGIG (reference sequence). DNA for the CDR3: TGTGCCTGGAGTCCCGGGGGCTGGCCCCAGCATTTT. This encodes CAWSPGGWPQHF.

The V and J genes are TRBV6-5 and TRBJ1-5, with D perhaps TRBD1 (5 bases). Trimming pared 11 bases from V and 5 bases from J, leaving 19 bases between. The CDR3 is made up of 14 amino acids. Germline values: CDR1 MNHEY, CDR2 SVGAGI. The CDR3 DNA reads TGTGCCGCCGGGTTGGCAGGGCCGGATCAGCCCCAGCATTTT. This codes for CAAGLAGPDQPQHF.

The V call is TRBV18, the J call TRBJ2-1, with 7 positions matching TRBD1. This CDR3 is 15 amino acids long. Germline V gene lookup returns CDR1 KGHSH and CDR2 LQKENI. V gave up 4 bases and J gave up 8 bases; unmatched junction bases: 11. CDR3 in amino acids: CASSLRDSLKDEQFF. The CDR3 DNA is TGTGCCAGCTCACTCCGGGACAGCCTAAAGGATGAGCAGTTCTTC.

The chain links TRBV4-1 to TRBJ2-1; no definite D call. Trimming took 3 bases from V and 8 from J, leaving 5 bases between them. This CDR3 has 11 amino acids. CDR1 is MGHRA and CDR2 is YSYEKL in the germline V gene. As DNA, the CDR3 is TGCGCCAGCAGCCAGGTGGATGAGCAGTTCTTC. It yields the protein CASSQVDEQFF.

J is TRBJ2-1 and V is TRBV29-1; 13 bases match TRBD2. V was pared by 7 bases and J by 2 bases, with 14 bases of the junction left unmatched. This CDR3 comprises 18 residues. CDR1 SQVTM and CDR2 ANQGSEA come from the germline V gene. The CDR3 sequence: CSGDSGTSGALPYNEQFF. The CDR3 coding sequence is TGCAGCGGCGACTCCGGGACTAGCGGGGCCCTTCCCTACAATGAGCAGTTCTTC.

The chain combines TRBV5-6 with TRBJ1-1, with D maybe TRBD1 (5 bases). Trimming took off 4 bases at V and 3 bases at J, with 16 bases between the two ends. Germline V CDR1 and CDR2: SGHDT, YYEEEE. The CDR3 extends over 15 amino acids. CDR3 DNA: TGTGCCAGCAGCCCAGGACACATCGAGGACACTGAAGCTTTCTTT. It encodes CASSPGHIEDTEAFF.